Listed below are T cell receptor beta chains from one sample, sequenced in a study of circulating and synovial CD4+ cells in juvenile arthritis. Profiling relied on immunoSEQ multiplex PCR, and the TCRdb table lists in-frame clones only, not all of them. The sample holds around 3,000 clones, 82% seen once. Sequenced input: CD4+ T cells from synovial fluid. These receptors were taken from a human donor with juvenile idiopathic arthritis. Both conserved end residues are part of each CDR3. A D gene is named only where the DNA matches it firmly. Clone size is given for some rows only: seen once, a few or many times, or a class if the clone is expanded.

-,TRBJ1-3,TRBV28,TRBD1,TGTGCCAGCAGTACAGGGGCTGGAAACACCATATATTTT,CASSTGAGNTIYF
-,TRBJ1-2,TRBV6-1,-,TGTGCCAGCAGTGAAGCGCAAGGGGTGGACGGCTACACCTTC,CASSEAQGVDGYTF
-,TRBJ2-1,TRBV6-6,TRBD2,TGTGCCAGCAGTTACTCGCGGGAGGGCAATGAGCAGTTCTTC,CASSYSREGNEQFF
-,TRBJ2-4,TRBV2,-,TGTGCCAGCAGTGAAGCTTCCGGGCAGGGGGGTACCAAAAACATTCAGTACTTC,CASSEASGQGGTKNIQYF
-,TRBJ2-7,TRBV28,TRBD2,TGTGCCAGCATACGGGGAGGGGCGGGCTACGAGCAGTACTTC,CASIRGGAGYEQYF
-,TRBJ2-4,TRBV2,TRBD2,TGTGCCAGCCGCCGGGGGGTGGGGAAAAACATTCAGTACTTC,CASRRGVGKNIQYF
-,TRBJ2-7,TRBV18,-,TGTGCCAGCTCACCGGGGGGATACGAGCAGTACTTC,CASSPGGYEQYF
-,TRBJ2-3,TRBV11-2,-,TGTGCCAGCAGCTTAGGGGGACATAGCACAGATACGCAGTATTTT,CASSLGGHSTDTQYF
-,TRBJ1-2,TRBV2,TRBD1,TGTGCCAGCAGGTTGGACAGGGGTAGGGGCTACACCTTC,CASRLDRGRGYTF
-,TRBJ2-2,TRBV5-1,TRBD1,TGCGCCAGCAGCTCCACAATGACAGGGGCCTCCAACACCGGGGAGCTGTTTTTT,CASSSTMTGASNTGELFF
-,TRBJ2-5,TRBV6-5,-,TGTGCCAGCAGCCGCGTGGCGGGGGCCCGAGAGACCCAGTACTTC,CASSRVAGARETQYF
few,TRBJ2-3,TRBV11-2,TRBD2,TGTGCCAGCGGACCCGGGACTAGCGTAACAGATACGCAGTATTTT,CASGPGTSVTDTQYF
-,TRBJ2-1,TRBV11-3,-,TGTGCCAGCAGCTTAGGACAGGTATTCGGCAATGAGCAGTTCTTC,CASSLGQVFGNEQFF
-,TRBJ2-2,TRBV9,TRBD1,TGTGCCAGCAGCGTTGGACAGGGTGGCGCGAACACCGGGGAGCTGTTTTTT,CASSVGQGGANTGELFF
once,TRBJ1-1,TRBV19,TRBD1,TGTGCCAGTAGTATGACAGGGGCGAACACTGAAGCTTTCTTT,CASSMTGANTEAFF
-,TRBJ2-1,TRBV27,-,TGTGCCAGCAGTTTAATGGGGAGCTCCTACAATGAGCAGTTCTTC,CASSLMGSSYNEQFF
-,TRBJ2-2,TRBV15,TRBD1,TGTGCCACCAGCATAAGACAGGGCCCGGCCGGGGAGCTGTTTTTT,CATSIRQGPAGELFF
-,TRBJ1-5,TRBV21-1,-,TGTGCCAGCACGGCAGGTAGGCAGCCCCAGCATTTT,CASTAGRQPQHF
-,TRBJ2-5,TRBV7-8,-,TGTGCCAGCAGCTTAGAAATCCGGGAGACCCAGTACTTC,CASSLEIRETQYF
few,TRBJ2-2,TRBV5-1,-,TGCGCCAGCAGCTTTTTCCAGTCCGGGGAGCTGTTTTTT,CASSFFQSGELFF
-,TRBJ2-1,TRBV27,-,TGTGCCAGCGGATCCTTGACAGCCTACAATGAGCAGTTCTTC,CASGSLTAYNEQFF
-,TRBJ1-2,TRBV6-1,TRBD1,TGTGCCAGCACCACCAGGGGGTTCTATGGCTACACCTTC,CASTTRGFYGYTF
few,TRBJ2-3,TRBV20-1,-,TGCAGTGAGGAGAGAATAGATACGCAGTATTTT,CSEERIDTQYF
few,TRBJ2-6,TRBV19,TRBD1,TGTGCCAGTAGTAAGACAGGGGCTGGGGCCAACGTCCTGACTTTC,CASSKTGAGANVLTF
-,TRBJ2-2,TRBV7-2,TRBD2,TGTGCCAGCAGCCGGGGACTAGGTCGCACCGGGGAGCTGTTTTTT,CASSRGLGRTGELFF
-,TRBJ1-5,TRBV27,-,TGTGCCAGCAGTTGGGGAGATAGCAATCAGCCCCAGCATTTT,CASSWGDSNQPQHF
-,TRBJ2-3,TRBV18,-,TGTGCCAGCTCACCGAGCGAAGGTCGCAAGTATTTT,CASSPSEGRKYF
-,TRBJ1-6,TRBV10-3,-,TGTGCCATCCCCCGGGAACCCTATAATTCACCCCTCCACTTT,CAIPREPYNSPLHF
-,TRBJ2-3,TRBV19,TRBD2,TGTGCCAGTAGTACCGGGGGGGTCACAGATACGCAGTATTTT,CASSTGGVTDTQYF
-,TRBJ2-4,TRBV7-2,TRBD1,TGTGCCAGCAGCTCGACTGGGGCCAACAGGGGGAAAAACATTCAGTACTTC,CASSSTGANRGKNIQYF
-,TRBJ1-2,TRBV18,-,TGTGCCAGCTCACCAACGGCGGGAGTTGGGGGCTACACCTTC,CASSPTAGVGGYTF
once,TRBJ2-3,TRBV4-3,TRBD2,TGCGCCAGCAGCCAGACCCTAGCGGTAGTCACAGATACGCAGTATTTT,CASSQTLAVVTDTQYF
once,TRBJ1-1,TRBV19,TRBD1,TGTGCCAGTAGTGAGGGGGCGCGGACTGAAGCTTTCTTT,CASSEGARTEAFF
-,TRBJ2-5,TRBV5-1,-,TGCGCCAGCAGCTTCAAAGGGCAGGGGGAGACCCAGTACTTC,CASSFKGQGETQYF
-,TRBJ2-4,TRBV7-2,TRBD2,TGTGCCAGCAGCTTAGCGCGCGCGGGAGGCAAAAACATTCAGTACTTC,CASSLARAGGKNIQYF
-,TRBJ2-2,TRBV4-3,TRBD2,TGCGCCAGCAGCCAAGAAGCGACTAGCGGCATCTACACCGGGGAGCTGTTTTTT,CASSQEATSGIYTGELFF
few,TRBJ1-1,TRBV6-6,-,TGTGCCAGCAGTTATCCAGGGAACACTGAAGCTTTCTTT,CASSYPGNTEAFF
-,TRBJ2-7,TRBV10-3,-,TGTGCCAGTTCCAGGGTTGTCTACGAGCAGTACTTC,CASSRVVYEQYF
-,TRBJ1-3,TRBV23-1,-,TGCGCCAGCGGGGGCAGGAGAGAGCATCGTCTTTCTCGGTGGACCATATATTTT,CASGGRREHRLSRWTIYF